This TCR beta chain appears in the sequencing data of a study of cytomegalovirus exposure and HLA in healthy donors. Germline V CDR1 and CDR2: MNHEY, SMNVEV (reference sequence). V was shortened by 0 bases and J by 4 bases, with 9 bases between the two germline ends. This CDR3 contains 15 residues. Primers for the PCR totalled 60 Vbeta and 13 Jbeta. Assay: immunoSEQ multiplex PCR; the TCRdb copy retains only in-frame clones and omits some. In the table there are 130,000 to 150,000 clones, about four fifths of which are singletons. Study-wide points: Several of the most significant clusters were apparently associated with common viral pathogens in a later analysis.

About this clone itself: What it binds is not known.

The sample consisted of PBMCs. The chain links TRBV27 to TRBJ2-2; D might be TRBD1 (5 bases). The sequence was collected from a young man in good health and CMV-seropositive. CDR3 sequence reads: CASSLSAGFTGELFF. The CDR3 nucleotides are TGTGCCAGCAGTTTATCCGCAGGGTTCACCGGGGAGCTGTTTTTT.